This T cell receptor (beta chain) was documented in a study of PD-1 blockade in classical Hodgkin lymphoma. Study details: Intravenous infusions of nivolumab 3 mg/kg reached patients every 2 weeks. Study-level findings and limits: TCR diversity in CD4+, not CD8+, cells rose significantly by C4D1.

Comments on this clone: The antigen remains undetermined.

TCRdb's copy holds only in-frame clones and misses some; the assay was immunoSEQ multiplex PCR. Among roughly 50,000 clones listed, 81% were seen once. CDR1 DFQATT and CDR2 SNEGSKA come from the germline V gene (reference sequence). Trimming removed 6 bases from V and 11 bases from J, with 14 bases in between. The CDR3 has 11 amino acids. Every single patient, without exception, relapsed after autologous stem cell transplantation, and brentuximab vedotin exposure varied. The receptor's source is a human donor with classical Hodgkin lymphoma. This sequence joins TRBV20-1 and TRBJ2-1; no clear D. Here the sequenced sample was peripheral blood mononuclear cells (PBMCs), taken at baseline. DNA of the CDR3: TGCAGTGCACCCGACATGAATCAGCAGTTCTTC. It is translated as CSAPDMNQQFF.